Listed below are T cell receptor beta chains from one sample, sequenced in a study of T cells in Graves' hyperthyroidism and ophthalmopathy. TCRdb processed the multiplex PCR reads anew with MiXCR; each CDR3 protein has one entry. The profile covers 600,000 to 800,000 distinct CDR3 sequences, with over 35% appearing a single time and around 29% taken by the ten largest. Sequenced: blood. All receptors derive from a woman between 40 and 50 years old with Graves' hyperthyroidism. Both conserved end residues are part of each CDR3. The D gene is left open where the match is weak. Some rows mark clone size as missing; the rest say once, few, many or name a class of expanded clone.

TRBD1	TRBV20-1	TRBJ1-5	many	TGCAGTGCTGTTCGACAGGGGCAGCCCCAGCATTTT	CSAVRQGQPQHF
NA	TRBV5-5	TRBJ1-3	NA	TGTGCCAGCAGCGACGCCCGGGCAGGTGGAAACACCATATATTTT	CASSDARAGGNTIYF
TRBD1	TRBV6-5	TRBJ2-7	few	TGTGCCAGCGGCAGGGGGTCCGCGTACGAGCAGTACTTC	CASGRGSAYEQYF
TRBD2	TRBV9	TRBJ2-3	NA	TGTGCCAGCAGCGATCGACTAGCGGGGGCGGTAGATACGCAGTATTTT	CASSDRLAGAVDTQYF
NA	TRBV5-4	TRBJ2-5	NA	TGTGCCAGCAGCCCCGACAGTGATCAAGAGACCCAGCACTTC	CASSPDSDQETQHF
TRBD2	TRBV10-3	TRBJ2-7	NA	TGTGCCATCACTTCCCTAGCGGGGAACTACGAGCAGTACTTC	CAITSLAGNYEQYF
TRBD1	TRBV4-1	TRBJ1-2	NA	TGCGCCAGCAGCCAAGATATTGGGACAGGGGAGTCCTATGGCTACACCTTC	CASSQDIGTGESYGYTF
NA	TRBV7-2	TRBJ2-7	NA	TGTGCCAGCAGCCGCCTGAGGTACGACGAGCAGTACTTC	CASSRLRYDEQYF
TRBD2	TRBV7-3	TRBJ2-3	NA	TGTGCCAGCAGCAGTAGCGGGGGTGGGGCAGATACGCAGTATTTT	CASSSSGGGADTQYF
NA	TRBV11-2	TRBJ1-2	few	TGCGCCAGCAGCACCCACTCCAACAGGATCCAACCCTATGGCTACACCTTC	CASSTHSNRIQPYGYTF
NA	TRBV7-9	TRBJ1-4	NA	TGTGCCAGCAGCTTGAGGCAGGCGGCAACTAATGAAAAACTGTTTTTT	CASSLRQAATNEKLFF
NA	TRBV4-1	TRBJ1-2	NA	TGCGCCAGCAGCCAAGAGCAGGGGCAAGTTGGCGGCTACACCTTC	CASSQEQGQVGGYTF
NA	TRBV6-5	TRBJ1-1	few	TGTGCCAGCAGAGACTACGGAGACGTTCTCGTCACTCAAGCTTTCTTT	CASRDYGDVLVTQAFF
NA	TRBV6-5	TRBJ2-7	NA	TGTGCCAGCAGCAGGGACATCACGTCCTCCTACGAGCAGTACTTC	CASSRDITSSYEQYF
NA	TRBV29-1	TRBJ1-1	NA	TGCAGCGTTGACGACGGGGGCCGGACTGAAGCTTTCTTT	CSVDDGGRTEAFF
TRBD1	TRBV10-3	TRBJ2-7	NA	TGTGCCAGCAGAACCGGGACAGTCTACGAGCAGTACTTC	CASRTGTVYEQYF
NA	TRBV7-9	TRBJ1-1	many	TGTGCCAGCAGCCCAAACCGAACAGGCCTTCCTGTGAACACTGAAGCTTTCTTT	CASSPNRTGLPVNTEAFF
NA	TRBV7-2	TRBJ1-3	many	TGTGCCAGCAGCTTCGGACTCAGGGATAGAAACACCATATATTTT	CASSFGLRDRNTIYF
TRBD2	TRBV7-2	TRBJ2-5	many	TGTGCCAGCAGCGCGGGAGCGGGGGGGGAAGAGACCCAGTACTTC	CASSAGAGGEETQYF
TRBD2	TRBV9	TRBJ2-5	NA	TGTGCCAGCAGCGTAGGACGACTAGCAGAAGAGACCCAGTACTTC	CASSVGRLAEETQYF
NA	TRBV12-3/TRBV12-4	TRBJ2-6	many	TGTGCCAGCAGTTTAAGGGCCGCCAACGTCCTGACTTTC	CASSLRAANVLTF
NA	TRBV24-1	TRBJ1-1	many	TGTGCCACCAGCCCCGGAGGAAACACTGAAGCTTTCTTT	CATSPGGNTEAFF
NA	TRBV7-2	TRBJ1-2	many	TGTGCCAGCAGCTACCGGGGGTATGGCTACACCTTC	CASSYRGYGYTF
NA	TRBV5-5	TRBJ2-7	NA	TGTGCCAGCAGCTTGGACAGGGATGGACGAGAGTACTTC	CASSLDRDGREYF
TRBD1	TRBV3-1	TRBJ2-7	few	TGTGCCAGCAGCCCCTTAGGGACAGGGGCCCACGAGCAGTACTTC	CASSPLGTGAHEQYF
NA	TRBV2	TRBJ1-2	many	TGTGCCAGCAGTGAAAGGCAGGCCCTATTCTATGGCTACACCTTC	CASSERQALFYGYTF
NA	TRBV29-1	TRBJ2-7	once	TGCAGCGTTGAGGGCACATCCTACGAGCAGCACTTC	CSVEGTSYEQHF
TRBD1	TRBV13	TRBJ1-4	NA	TGTGCCAGCAGCTGGGGACAGGGCCTTTTAGGACTGTTTTTT	CASSWGQGLLGLFF
TRBD1	TRBV19	TRBJ1-2	NA	TGTGCCAGTTGGGGACAGCTAGCTAACTATGGCTACACCTTC	CASWGQLANYGYTF
NA	TRBV24-1	TRBJ1-1	many	TGTGCCACCAGTGACCCCCCGGGGCAGGCTTTCTTT	CATSDPPGQAFF
TRBD2	TRBV6-1	TRBJ2-5	NA	TGTGCCAGCACCGAACTAGCGGGTAAAGAGACCAAGTACTTC	CASTELAGKETKYF
NA	TRBV12-3/TRBV12-4	TRBJ1-2	many	TGTGCCAGCAGTTCGTTAAAGAACTATGGCTACACCTTC	CASSSLKNYGYTF
NA	TRBV15	TRBJ1-1	many	TGTGCCACCAGGAATCGGGGCAACACTGAAGCTTTCTTT	CATRNRGNTEAFF
NA	TRBV28	TRBJ1-3	NA	TGTGCCAGCAATCCCGGGGGGACTGGAAACACCATATATTTT	CASNPGGTGNTIYF
NA	TRBV19	TRBJ1-5	many	TGTGCCAGTAGCTCCAGGCCCCATCAGCCCCAGCATTTT	CASSSRPHQPQHF
TRBD1	TRBV19	TRBJ1-2	many	TGTGCCAGTATCGCGGACAGGGATAACTATGGCTACACCTTC	CASIADRDNYGYTF
TRBD2	TRBV20-1	TRBJ2-7	NA	TGCAGTGCCCCCTCTAGCGGGAGTTCCGAGCAGTACTTC	CSAPSSGSSEQYF
NA	TRBV14	TRBJ2-7	many	TGTGCCAGCAGCCGATTGTCGGACCTCGCCGAGCAGTACTTC	CASSRLSDLAEQYF
TRBD1	TRBV14	TRBJ1-4	NA	TGTGCCAGCAGCCAAGAGTCCGGGACAGGGGAATGTGCAACTAATGAAAAACTGTTTTTT	CASSQESGTGECATNEKLFF
TRBD1	TRBV7-9	TRBJ1-4	many	TGTGCCAGCAGCAACGGGGGACAGGGGACGCTTAATGAAAAACTGTTTTTT	CASSNGGQGTLNEKLFF
NA	TRBV6-1	TRBJ1-2	many	TGTGCCAGCAGCTTAGAAGCTAACTATGGCTACACCTTC	CASSLEANYGYTF
TRBD1	TRBV5-1	TRBJ2-5	NA	TGCGCCAGCAGCCAAGGGACAGGGGGCGTCCTAGAAGAGACCCAGTACTTC	CASSQGTGGVLEETQYF
TRBD1	TRBV2	TRBJ2-2	NA	TGTGCCAGCGCAGTCACAGGGGGTTCCGTCGGGGAGCTGTTTTTT	CASAVTGGSVGELFF
NA	TRBV15	TRBJ1-5	NA	TGTGCCACCAGCAGACTTACCAGGCCCCAGCATTTT	CATSRLTRPQHF
NA	TRBV18	TRBJ1-2	NA	TGTGCCAGCTTACAAGGGGCTGACTATGGCTACACCTTC	CASLQGADYGYTF
NA	TRBV4-3	TRBJ1-1	NA	TGCGCCAGCAACTTCTTTTTGAACACTGAAGCTTTCTTT	CASNFFLNTEAFF
NA	TRBV7-2	TRBJ1-2	many	TGTGCCAGCAGCTTAGCGCTGATAGACAGAGACCATGGCTACACCTTC	CASSLALIDRDHGYTF
NA	TRBV19	TRBJ1-1	many	TGTGCCAGTAAGGAGGTTGATCGGGACACTGAAGCTTTCTTT	CASKEVDRDTEAFF
NA	TRBV7-2	TRBJ1-5	NA	TGTGCCAGCGGCTTAGATCTTCGTCAGCCCCAGCATTTT	CASGLDLRQPQHF
NA	TRBV7-8	TRBJ2-7	NA	TGTGCCAGCACCCCTCCGATGTCGAAGGGGTTTTGGGAATACGAGCAGTACTTC	CASTPPMSKGFWEYEQYF
NA	TRBV10-3	TRBJ2-7	many	TGTGCCATCAGTGAGTCGGGAGGCGAGCAGTACTTC	CAISESGGEQYF
TRBD1	TRBV29-1	TRBJ2-7	many	TGCAGCGTTGTAAGGGACAGGGGCTACGAGCAGTACTTC	CSVVRDRGYEQYF
NA	TRBV19	TRBJ1-1	NA	TGTGCCAGCAGTTACTCCGTTTCGGGCGGGGGTACTGAAGCTTTCTTT	CASSYSVSGGGTEAFF
NA	TRBV14	TRBJ2-2	NA	TGTGCCAGCAGCCAAGTATTTAATACCGGGGAGCTGTTCTTT	CASSQVFNTGELFF
NA	TRBV11-2	TRBJ1-6	few	TGTGCCAGCAGGAGGGGGTATTCACCCCTCCACTTT	CASRRGYSPLHF